This T cell receptor beta chain was retrieved from a study of blood T cell repertoires in COVID-19. Across the whole study: Sites in the United States, Italy and Spain provided acute and convalescent COVID-19 samples.

Germline values: CDR1 DFQATT, CDR2 SNEGSKA (reference sequence). The V gene lost 3 bases and the J gene lost 6 bases, with 8 bases spanning the gap. The CDR3 covers 11 residues. TCRdb keeps only in-frame clones here, not all; method: immunoSEQ multiplex PCR. The sample lists about 25,000 clones; around 85% were seen once. The material sequenced was peripheral blood. The receptor was derived from a man between 45 and 60 years old with active or convalescent COVID-19. The chain joins TRBV20-1 to TRBJ1-2, with D possibly being TRBD1 (5 bases). The CDR3 DNA reads as TGCAGTGCTAGGACAGTAGATGGCTACACCTTC. Protein product: CSARTVDGYTF.